The 24 T cell receptor beta chains below were found in one sample sequenced in a study of cytomegalovirus exposure and HLA in healthy donors. The study ran its PCR with 60 Vbeta and 13 Jbeta primers. Libraries were prepared by immunoSEQ multiplex PCR; TCRdb keeps only in-frame clonotypes and omits some of them. The table includes about 97,000 clones, roughly four fifths detected once. Sequencing used PBMCs. Receptor source: a man aged 35-49 years in good health and CMV-seropositive.

V is TRBV4-1 and J is TRBJ1-5; a possible D gene is TRBD1 (6 bases). Germline V gene sequence: CDR1 MGHRA, CDR2 YSYEKL. CDR3 length equals 15 residues. V was trimmed by 1 base and J by 7 bases, leaving 14 bases between them. DNA of the CDR3: TGCGCCAGCAGCCAAGCCCGGGGACAACAGCAGCCCCAGCATTTT. Its translation is CASSQARGQQQPQHF.

The rearrangement joins TRBV18 to TRBJ1-2; TRBD1 matches 12 bases. The CDR3 covers 16 residues. Germline loops: CDR1 KGHSH, CDR2 LQKENI. The V gene end was trimmed by 2 bases and the J gene end by 7 bases; junction bases not matched to a gene: 8. Here the CDR3 reads CASSPRAGTGGRGYTF. Written as DNA, the CDR3 is TGTGCCAGCTCACCAAGGGCCGGGACAGGGGGCCGTGGCTACACCTTC.

V and J are TRBV30 and TRBJ1-5; D is undetermined. Deletions cut 2 bases from V and 0 bases from J, with 8 bases between. This CDR3 spans 14 amino acids. CDR1 is GTSNPN, CDR2 SVGIG, per germline (reference sequence). CDR3: CAWSTIVSNQPQHF. In DNA form, the CDR3 reads TGTGCCTGGAGTACCATAGTTAGCAATCAGCCCCAGCATTTT.

The chain recombines TRBV2 with TRBJ1-5, with a tentative D call TRBD1 (5 bases). This CDR3 spans 14 amino acids. Per germline, CDR1 SNHLY and CDR2 FYNNEI. The V end lost 3 bases, the J end lost 4 bases, and 10 bases lay between the germline ends. Here the CDR3 reads CASSEAGLNQPQHF. CDR3 nucleotide sequence: TGTGCCAGCAGTGAGGCAGGGTTGAATCAGCCCCAGCATTTT.

The CDR3 nucleotides are TGTGCCAGCAGCTTAGAGGCGGCTCCCGGAAGTACGCAGTATTTT. It encodes CASSLEAAPGSTQYF. This chain links TRBV11-2 with TRBJ2-3; D gene uncertain. Germline V CDR1 and CDR2: SGHAT, FQNNGV. Trimming removed 0 bases at V and 8 bases at J, with 15 bases between. The CDR3 is 15 residues long. Filled out from reference TRBV11-2 and TRBJ2-3, the complete variable domain reads EAGVAQSPRYKIIEKRQSVAFWCNPISGHATLYWYQQILGQGPKLLIQFQNNGVVDDSQLPKDRFSAERLKGVDSTLKIQPAKLEDSAVYLCASSLEAAPGSTQYFGPGTRLTVL.

The chain couples TRBV30 to TRBJ2-7, with D uncertain. The germline V gene encodes CDR1 GTSNPN and CDR2 SVGIG (reference sequence). V was clipped by 0 bases and J by 0 bases, with 9 bases between them. This CDR3 spans 14 amino acids. CDR3 residues: CAWSVLQDSYEQYF. The CDR3 DNA sequence: TGTGCCTGGAGTGTTCTTCAGGACTCCTACGAGCAGTACTTC.

The chain uses TRBV9 and TRBJ2-2, with 7 nucleotides matching TRBD2. The germline V gene encodes CDR1 SGDLS and CDR2 YYNGEE. The CDR3 is 13 amino acids. Trimming removed 4 bases from V and 8 bases from J; junction bases left unmatched: 5. CDR3 sequence reads: CASSPRGVGELFF. Written as DNA, the CDR3 is TGTGCCAGCAGCCCTCGGGGGGTAGGGGAGCTGTTTTTT. Drawing the rest from reference TRBV9 and TRBJ2-2, the complete variable domain is DSGVTQTPKHLITATGQRVTLRCSPRSGDLSVYWYQQSLDQGLQFLIQYYNGEERAKGNILERFSAQQFPDLHSELNLSSLELGDSALYFCASSPRGVGELFFGEGSRLTVL.

This clone appeared once. The J gene is TRBJ1-3, the V gene TRBV13, with 9 bases lining up with TRBD1. Germline loops: CDR1 PRHDT, CDR2 FYEKMQ (reference sequence). Trimming cost V 5 bases and J 4 bases; bases outside gene matches: 12. The CDR3 has 17 amino acids. CDR3 DNA: TGTGCCAGCAGCCCTCGGGACAGGGTCTCTCTAGGAAACACCATATATTTT. Translating gives CASSPRDRVSLGNTIYF.

In DNA, the CDR3 is TGTGCCAGCAGTTCAGTGGACAGAGCCTACGAGCAGTACTTC. Translation: CASSSVDRAYEQYF. The chain employs TRBV28 and TRBJ2-7, with TRBD1 as a possible D gene (6 bases). The CDR3 has 14 amino acids. Trimming pared 4 bases from V and 2 bases from J, leaving 12 bases between. CDR1 is MDHEN, CDR2 SYDVKM, per germline. Together with reference TRBV28 and TRBJ2-7, the CDR3 gives the full variable domain: DVKVTQSSRYLVKRTGEKVFLECVQDMDHENMFWYRQDPGLGLRLIYFSYDVKMKEKGDIPEGYSVSREKKERFSLILESASTNQTSMYLCASSSVDRAYEQYFGPGTRLTVT.

The gene calls are TRBV6-1 and TRBJ2-3, with D tentatively TRBD2 (5 bases). The germline V gene encodes CDR1 MNHNS and CDR2 SASEGT. The V end lost 0 bases, the J end lost 5 bases, and 9 bases lay between the germline ends. The CDR3 covers 14 residues. In DNA form, the CDR3 reads TGTGCCAGCAGTGAAGCGCGGGCTCGAGATACGCAGTATTTT. Translation gives CASSEARARDTQYF.

The gene calls are TRBV15 and TRBJ2-7, with TRBD2 matching over 7 bases. V was pared by 0 bases and J by 2 bases, with 4 bases of the junction left unmatched. This CDR3 region has 15 residues. Germline assignment: CDR1 LNHNV and CDR2 YYDKDF (reference sequence). DNA for the CDR3: TGTGCCACCAGCAGAGATGGCGGGGGAACCTACGAGCAGTACTTC. Amino acids: CATSRDGGGTYEQYF.

This clone came up once. The V and J genes are TRBV7-9 and TRBJ1-1, with D perhaps TRBD1 (5 bases). V lost 0 bases and J lost 6, with 8 bases in between. The CDR3 loop spans 13 amino acids. The germline CDR1 and CDR2 sequences are SEHNR and FQNEAQ (reference sequence). CDR3 nucleotide sequence: TGTGCCAGCAGCTTAGCTTGGGGGGCTGAAGCTTTCTTT. It codes for CASSLAWGAEAFF.

The chain links TRBV28 to TRBJ2-7; 9 bases line up with TRBD1. Per the germline V gene, CDR1 is MDHEN and CDR2 is SYDVKM. The CDR3 loop spans 14 amino acids. Losses at the gene ends were 8 bases for V and 5 bases for J; bases not matched to a gene: 10. In DNA, the CDR3 is TGTGCCAGCCTCCCTCCGACAGGGGGGCACGAGCAGTACTTC. Amino acid sequence: CASLPPTGGHEQYF.

This chain uses TRBV28 with TRBJ2-7; 8 nucleotides line up with TRBD1. The CDR3 is 14 residues long. The junction had 4 bases not matched to a gene; V was cut back by 4 bases and J by 2 bases. Per the germline V gene, CDR1 is MDHEN and CDR2 is SYDVKM. As DNA, the CDR3 is TGTGCCAGCAGTTCACCGGACAGGGCCTACGAGCAGTACTTC. Amino acid sequence: CASSSPDRAYEQYF.

The CDR3 nucleotides are TGTGCCAGCACAGTGGTGGCCTACAATGAGCAGTTCTTC. Its translation: CASTVVAYNEQFF. This chain joins TRBV2 and TRBJ2-1; D not certain. Germline V lookup: CDR1 SNHLY, CDR2 FYNNEI. The CDR3 covers 13 residues. The V end lost 7 bases, the J end lost 2 bases, and 9 bases lay between the germline ends.

The table lists this clone with a count of one. The rearrangement joins TRBV4-1 to TRBJ2-3; TRBD1 aligns across 7 bases. Trimming removed 1 base from V and 6 bases from J; junction bases left unmatched: 13. The CDR3 is made up of 17 amino acids. The V gene's germline CDR1 is MGHRA and CDR2 YSYEKL. The CDR3 protein is CASSQGPTRGPGDTQYF. The CDR3 region has the DNA TGCGCCAGCAGCCAAGGACCAACTAGGGGGCCCGGGGATACGCAGTATTTT.

This chain joins TRBV10-2 and TRBJ2-2, with 11 bases matching TRBD2. This CDR3 spans 17 amino acids. With V trimmed by 8 bases and J by 2 bases, 10 bases remained unmatched. Germline loops: CDR1 WSHSY, CDR2 SAAADI. The CDR3 nucleotides are TGCGCCAGCGGCCCCCGACTAGCGGGGACAAACACCGGGGAGCTGTTTTTT. This sequence encodes CASGPRLAGTNTGELFF.

The rearrangement links TRBV5-4 to TRBJ2-1; 9 nucleotides align to TRBD1. CDR3 size: 12 residues. The V and J ends lost 4 bases and 14 bases, in that order; junction bases with no gene match: 7. In germline, CDR1 is SGHNT, CDR2 YYREEE (reference sequence). The CDR3 sequence is CASSEGQGWEFF. The DNA of the CDR3 is TGTGCCAGCAGCGAGGGACAGGGATGGGAGTTCTTC.

The chain recombines TRBV6-5 with TRBJ1-2; the D gene is possibly TRBD1 (6 bases). This CDR3 region has 14 residues. The V and J ends lost 4 bases and 4 bases respectively, with 13 bases between them. The germline V gene has CDR1 MNHEY and CDR2 SVGAGI. The CDR3 loop reads CASSWAGEGYGYTF. CDR3 coding DNA: TGTGCCAGCAGTTGGGCAGGGGAGGGCTATGGCTACACCTTC.

This sequence joins TRBV5-1 and TRBJ1-2, with 11 positions matching TRBD1. With V trimmed by 4 bases and J by 3 bases, 2 bases remained unmatched. This CDR3 is 14 amino acids long. Germline V gives CDR1 SGHRS, CDR2 YFSETQ. CDR3 region: CASSRTGGDYGYTF. The CDR3 nucleotides read TGCGCCAGCAGCAGGACAGGGGGCGACTATGGCTACACCTTC.

The chain uses TRBV7-9 and TRBJ2-1, with 10 bases fitting TRBD2. The CDR3 spans 14 residues. Losses at the gene ends were 7 bases for V and 8 bases for J; bases not matched to a gene: 8. Germline CDR1 and CDR2: SEHNR and FQNEAQ (reference sequence). The CDR3 nucleotides are TGTGCCAGCATAACTAGCGGGAATGTAGATGAGCAGTTCTTC. This codes for CASITSGNVDEQFF.

This chain uses TRBV18 with TRBJ1-2; 9 bases agree with TRBD1. Germline trimming cut 8 bases from V and 4 bases from J; bases unmatched to any gene: 11. CDR1 is KGHSH and CDR2 is LQKENI in the germline V gene. This CDR3 has 15 residues. CDR3 bases: TGTGCCAGCCCGCTTCCGGGACAGGGTACCTATGGCTACACCTTC. Encoded protein: CASPLPGQGTYGYTF.

Regarding this clone: Distinct nucleotide sequences in the sample also encode this CDR3. The CDR3 coding sequence is TGTGCCAGCAGTTACTCAGGTCAGGGCAATCAGCCCCAGCATTTT. Its translation: CASSYSGQGNQPQHF. V usage is TRBV6-5 and J usage is TRBJ1-5; D is ambiguous. Germline-derived CDR1 and CDR2 are MNHEY and SVGAGI. Trimming stripped 0 bases from V and 2 bases from J, with 8 bases between. The CDR3 is 15 amino acids.

V gene TRBV7-9 combines with J gene TRBJ1-5, with 10 positions matching TRBD1. The junction had 16 bases not matched to a gene; V was cut back by 5 bases and J by 6 bases. The CDR3 length is 18 residues. Germline-derived CDR1 and CDR2 are SEHNR and FQNEAQ (reference sequence). Written as DNA, the CDR3 is TGTGCCAGCAGCCCGGGGACAGGGGTGGCAGTTTCAGTTCAGCCCCAGCATTTT. It is translated as CASSPGTGVAVSVQPQHF. The variable domain in full, with the rest retrieved from reference TRBV7-9 and TRBJ1-5, is DTGVSQNPRHKITKRGQNVTFRCDPISEHNRLYWYRQTLGQGPEFLTYFQNEAQLEKSRLLSDRFSAERPKGSFSTLEIQRTEQGDSAMYLCASSPGTGVAVSVQPQHFGDGTRLSIL.